These 8 T cell receptor beta chains were all obtained from the same sample, sequenced in a study of shared clonotypes between healthy human individuals (dated by TCRdb to the early 2020s). CD8 naive samples consisted of CD45RO-negative cells that were positively selected for CCR7, yielding a CD45RA+CCR7+ population without TemRA cells. Library preparation was by the immunoSEQ multiplex PCR assay. TCRdb holds this immuneACCESS table with in-frame rearrangements only. Some clones are missing; in checked studies, unresolved V genes explain under half, and the rest has no known cause. The sample table records fewer than 800,000 clones; about 91% of these occur just once. Approximately 25% of the sample rests with the top ten. The source material was naive CD8+ T cells sorted from blood. The cell subset or site label for this specimen denotes: CD45RA+CCR7+. These receptors came from a man in his thirties or forties in good health.

V is TRBV29-1 and J is TRBJ2-7; D not certain. V dropped 4 bases and J dropped 6 bases, with 7 bases sitting between them. CDR1 and CDR2 (germline): SQVTM, ANQGSEA. The CDR3 is 10 amino acids. The chain's CDR3 is CSVAGFEQYF. The CDR3 DNA reads TGCAGCGTTGCTGGGTTCGAGCAGTACTTC.

The J gene is TRBJ1-5, the V gene TRBV4-1, with a tentative D call TRBD1 (6 bases). This CDR3 is 16 amino acids long. The germline gives CDR1 MGHRA, CDR2 YSYEKL. Trimming removed 4 bases at V and 3 bases at J, with 16 bases between. CDR3 DNA: TGCGCCAGCAGCCCCATCAAGGGGGGGATCAATCAGCCCCAGCATTTT. Residues: CASSPIKGGINQPQHF.

The rearrangement uses TRBV28 and TRBJ1-2, with D perhaps matching TRBD1 (6 bases). Trimming left V 7 bases short and J 6 bases short, with 12 bases between. Per germline, CDR1 MDHEN and CDR2 SYDVKM. The CDR3 totals 12 residues. CDR3 loop: CASNPDSNGYTF. In DNA form, the CDR3 reads TGTGCCAGCAACCCGGACAGCAATGGCTACACCTTC.

V and J are TRBV28 and TRBJ2-1, with D tentatively TRBD2 (6 bases). Germline V CDR1 and CDR2: MDHEN, SYDVKM. The V end was cut by 2 bases, the J end by 7 bases, with 21 bases between. CDR3 length: 17 residues. The CDR3 here is CASSLTPAGREENEQFF. CDR3 in DNA: TGTGCCAGCAGTTTAACCCCCGCCGGAAGGGAGGAGAATGAGCAGTTCTTC.

This chain joins TRBV6-1 and TRBJ2-7, with TRBD1 matching over 10 bases. Trimming cost V 4 bases and J 1 base; bases outside gene matches: 4. Looked up from germline, CDR1 is MNHNS and CDR2 is SASEGT. The CDR3 contains 15 residues. The CDR3 DNA is TGTGCCAGCAGTGTTGGGACAGGGGCATCCTACGAGCAGTACTTC. It specifies CASSVGTGASYEQYF.

The chain employs TRBV7-9 and TRBJ2-2; D not certain. Germline V gene lookup returns CDR1 SEHNR and CDR2 FQNEAQ (reference sequence). The CDR3 has 12 residues. Trimming removed 5 bases at V and 4 bases at J, with 5 bases between. CDR3 region: CASSGPTGELFF. The CDR3 coding sequence is TGTGCCAGCAGCGGCCCCACCGGGGAGCTGTTTTTT.

V usage is TRBV30 and J usage is TRBJ2-7; D is uncertain. CDR3 length equals 13 residues. V lost 6 bases to trimming and J lost 3 bases, with 15 bases between them. The germline CDR1 and CDR2 sequences are GTSNPN and SVGIG (reference sequence). The CDR3 coding sequence is TGTGCCTGCCACCTCGACGGATTCTACGAGCAGTACTTC. This translates into CACHLDGFYEQYF.

This chain uses TRBV5-5 with TRBJ1-1, with no clear D. Trimming shortened V by 4 bases and J by 8 bases, and 18 bases separated the two germline ends. The CDR3 has 14 residues. Germline CDR1 is SGHKS and CDR2 is YYEKEE (reference sequence). DNA for the CDR3: TGTGCCAGCAGCCGAGGCTCTGGCAGACAAGAAGCTTTCTTT. Translation gives CASSRGSGRQEAFF.